This TCR beta chain was sequenced during a study of T cell responses to AZD1222 COVID-19 vaccine. Whole-study findings and limits: White British donors predominated, females outnumbered males, and clonal diversity was possibly underestimated. Nearly half of the spike-specific TCRs reportedly recognize variant regions that carry no mutations.

Libraries were prepared by immunoSEQ multiplex PCR; TCRdb keeps only in-frame clonotypes and omits some of them. The data show 110,000 to 150,000 clones, approximately 83% seen once. Worth noting for this clone: What it binds is unknown.

Per germline, CDR1 SEHNR and CDR2 FQNEAQ (reference sequence). The CDR3 contains 13 residues. The V end was cut by 5 bases, the J end by 4 bases, with 9 bases between. The chain links TRBV7-9 to TRBJ1-3; D may be TRBD1 (5 bases). The receptor's source is an adult in good health. Source: peripheral blood, taken on day 0 of AZD1222 vaccination. CDR3 amino acids: CASSLTVGNTIYF. CDR3 bases: TGTGCCAGCAGCCTGACAGTCGGAAACACCATATATTTT.